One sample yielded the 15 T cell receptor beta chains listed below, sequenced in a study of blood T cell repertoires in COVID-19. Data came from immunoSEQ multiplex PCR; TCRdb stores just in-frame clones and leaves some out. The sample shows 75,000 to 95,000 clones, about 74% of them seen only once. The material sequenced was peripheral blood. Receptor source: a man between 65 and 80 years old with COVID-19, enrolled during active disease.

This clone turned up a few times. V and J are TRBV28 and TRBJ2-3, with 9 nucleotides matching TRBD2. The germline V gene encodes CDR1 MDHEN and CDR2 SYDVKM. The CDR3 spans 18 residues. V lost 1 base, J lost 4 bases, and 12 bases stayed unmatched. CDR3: CASSLSPVTSGPPDTQYF. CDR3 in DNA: TGTGCCAGCAGTTTATCGCCCGTCACTAGCGGGCCTCCAGATACGCAGTATTTT.

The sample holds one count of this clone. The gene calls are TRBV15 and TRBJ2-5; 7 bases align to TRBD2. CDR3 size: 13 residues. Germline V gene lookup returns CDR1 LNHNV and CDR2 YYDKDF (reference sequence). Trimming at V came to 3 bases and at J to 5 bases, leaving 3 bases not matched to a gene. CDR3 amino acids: CATSRGGVETQYF. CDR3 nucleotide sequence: TGTGCCACCAGCAGGGGGGGGGTGGAGACCCAGTACTTC.

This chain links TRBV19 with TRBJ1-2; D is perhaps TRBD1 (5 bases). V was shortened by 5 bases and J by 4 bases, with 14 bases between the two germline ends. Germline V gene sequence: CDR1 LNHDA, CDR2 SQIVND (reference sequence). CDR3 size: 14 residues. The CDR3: CASSDGGTSYGYTF. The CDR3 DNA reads TGTGCCAGTAGTGATGGCGGGACGTCCTATGGCTACACCTTC.

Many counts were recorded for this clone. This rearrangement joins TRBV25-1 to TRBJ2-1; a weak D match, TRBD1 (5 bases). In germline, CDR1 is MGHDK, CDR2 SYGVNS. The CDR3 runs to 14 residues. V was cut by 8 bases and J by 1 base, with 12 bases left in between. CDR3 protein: CASQLGVSYNEQFF. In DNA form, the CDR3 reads TGTGCCAGCCAGTTAGGGGTGTCCTACAATGAGCAGTTCTTC.

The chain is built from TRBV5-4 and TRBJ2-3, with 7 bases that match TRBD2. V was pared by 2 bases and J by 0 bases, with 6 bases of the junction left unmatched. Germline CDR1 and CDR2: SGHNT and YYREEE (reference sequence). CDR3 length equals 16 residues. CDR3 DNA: TGTGCCAGCAGCTTCGGCAGCGGGGATAGCACAGATACGCAGTATTTT. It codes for CASSFGSGDSTDTQYF.

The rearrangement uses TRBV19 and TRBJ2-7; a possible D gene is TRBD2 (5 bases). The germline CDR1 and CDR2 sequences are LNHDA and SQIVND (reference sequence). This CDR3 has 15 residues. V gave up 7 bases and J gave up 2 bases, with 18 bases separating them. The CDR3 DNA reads TGTGCCAGTATCGAGCGGCAGATCAGGCCCTACGAGCAGTACTTC. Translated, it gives CASIERQIRPYEQYF.

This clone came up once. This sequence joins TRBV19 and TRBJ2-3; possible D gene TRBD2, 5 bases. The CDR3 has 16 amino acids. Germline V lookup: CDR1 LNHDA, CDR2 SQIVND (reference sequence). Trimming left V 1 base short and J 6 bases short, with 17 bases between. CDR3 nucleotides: TGTGCCAGTAGTATAGGAAGCAGCGGCGGTGGGGATACGCAGTATTTT. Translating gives CASSIGSSGGGDTQYF.

CDR3 coding DNA: TGTGCCAGCAGCCCCGGCGGGACAGGGCCCTACGAGCAGTACTTC. Translating gives CASSPGGTGPYEQYF. The chain employs TRBV6-2 or TRBV6-3 and TRBJ2-7, with 9 bases identical to TRBD1. CDR1 and CDR2 (germline): MNHEY, SVGEGT. CDR3 size: 15 residues. Germline trimming cut 6 bases from V and 2 bases from J; bases unmatched to any gene: 8.

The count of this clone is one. For the CDR3, the DNA is TGTGCCAGCAGCCCCCGGGACAGGGGAATCAATGAGCAGTTCTTC. Translated, it gives CASSPRDRGINEQFF. V and J are TRBV7-2 and TRBJ2-1, with 10 positions matching TRBD1. The CDR3 is 15 amino acids. Germline-derived CDR1 and CDR2 are SGHTA and FQGNSA. Losses at the gene ends were 5 bases for V and 6 bases for J; bases not matched to a gene: 7.

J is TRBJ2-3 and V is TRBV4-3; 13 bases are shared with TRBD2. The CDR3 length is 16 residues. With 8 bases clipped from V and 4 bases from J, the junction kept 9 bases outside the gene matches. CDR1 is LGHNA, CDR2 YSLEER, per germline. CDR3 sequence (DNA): TGCGCCAGCGGTACTAGCGGGAGGGCCCCCGCAGATACGCAGTATTTT. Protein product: CASGTSGRAPADTQYF.

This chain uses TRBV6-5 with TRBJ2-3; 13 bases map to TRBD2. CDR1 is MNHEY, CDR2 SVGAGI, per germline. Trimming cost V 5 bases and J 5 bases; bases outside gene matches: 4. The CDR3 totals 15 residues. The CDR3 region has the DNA TGTGCCAGCAGTAGGACTAGCGGGAGTTTAGATACGCAGTATTTT. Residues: CASSRTSGSLDTQYF.

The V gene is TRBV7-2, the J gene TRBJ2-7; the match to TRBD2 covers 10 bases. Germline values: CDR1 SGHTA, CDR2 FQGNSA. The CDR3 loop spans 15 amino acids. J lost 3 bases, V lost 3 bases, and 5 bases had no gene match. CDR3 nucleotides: TGTGCCAGCAGCTTTACTAGCGGGGCGCACTACGAGCAGTACTTC. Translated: CASSFTSGAHYEQYF.

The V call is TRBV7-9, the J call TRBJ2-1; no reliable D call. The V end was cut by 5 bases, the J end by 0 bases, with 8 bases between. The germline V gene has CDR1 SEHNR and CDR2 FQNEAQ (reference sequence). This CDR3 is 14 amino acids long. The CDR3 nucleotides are TGTGCCAGCAGCAGTACAAACTCCTACAATGAGCAGTTCTTC. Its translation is CASSSTNSYNEQFF.

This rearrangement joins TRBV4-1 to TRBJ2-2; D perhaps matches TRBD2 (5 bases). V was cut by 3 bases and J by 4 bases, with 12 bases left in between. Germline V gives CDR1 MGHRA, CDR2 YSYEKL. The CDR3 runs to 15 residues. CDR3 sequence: CASSQGSAVTGELFF. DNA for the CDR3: TGCGCCAGCAGCCAGGGGAGCGCGGTCACCGGGGAGCTGTTTTTT.

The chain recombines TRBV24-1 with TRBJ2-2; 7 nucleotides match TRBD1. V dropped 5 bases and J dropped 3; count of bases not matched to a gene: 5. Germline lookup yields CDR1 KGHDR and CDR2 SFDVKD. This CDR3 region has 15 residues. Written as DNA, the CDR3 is TGTGCCACCAGTGGTCGTACAGGGGACACCGGGGAGCTGTTTTTT. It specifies CATSGRTGDTGELFF.